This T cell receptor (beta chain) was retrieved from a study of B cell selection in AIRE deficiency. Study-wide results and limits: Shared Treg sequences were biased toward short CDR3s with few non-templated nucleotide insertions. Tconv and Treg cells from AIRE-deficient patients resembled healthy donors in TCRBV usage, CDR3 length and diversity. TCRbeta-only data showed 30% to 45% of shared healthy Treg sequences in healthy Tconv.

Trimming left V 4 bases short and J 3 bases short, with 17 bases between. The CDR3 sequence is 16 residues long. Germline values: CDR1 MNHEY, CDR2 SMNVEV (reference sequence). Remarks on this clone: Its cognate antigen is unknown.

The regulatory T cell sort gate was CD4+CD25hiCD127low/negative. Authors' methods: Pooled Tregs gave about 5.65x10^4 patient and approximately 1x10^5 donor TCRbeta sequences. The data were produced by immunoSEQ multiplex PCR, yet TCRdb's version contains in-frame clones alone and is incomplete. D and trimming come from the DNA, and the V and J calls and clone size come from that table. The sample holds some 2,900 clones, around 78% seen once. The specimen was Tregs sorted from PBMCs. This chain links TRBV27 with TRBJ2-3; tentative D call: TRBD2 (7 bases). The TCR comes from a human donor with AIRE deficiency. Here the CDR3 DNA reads TGTGCCAGCAGTTCAATAAGGGGGGGAGGGACAGATACGCAGTATTTT. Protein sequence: CASSSIRGGGTDTQYF.